Listed here are 21 T cell receptor beta chains from one sample, sequenced in a study of metastatic and nonmetastatic thyroid tumors. Thyroid surgery took place with no prior treatment in any patient. TCRdb ran MiXCR on the PCR reads. The data show just over 20,000 clones, with roughly 12% seen just once and around 22% held by the top ten. The sample comprised blood. These receptors were obtained from a female donor with papillary thyroid cancer or a benign thyroid nodule (not recorded which). Some clones in this sample may be carry-over from other donors' samples.

This clone is classed as medium-sized. The chain carries TRBV6-1 and TRBJ2-7; TRBD1 matches 7 bases. This CDR3 spans 17 amino acids. The V gene's germline CDR1 is MNHNS and CDR2 SASEGT. J gave up 7 bases and V 5 bases, and 20 bases lay outside the gene matches. The CDR3 DNA reads TGTGCCAGCAGTCTACAGGGGTCAGGCTCCTTGAGTGGTGAGCAGTACTTC. Its translation: CASSLQGSGSLSGEQYF.

Many counts were recorded for this clone. The chain carries TRBV24-1 and TRBJ2-5, with 7 bases identical to TRBD2. From germline, CDR1 is KGHDR and CDR2 SFDVKD. The length of the CDR3 is 16 residues. V shed 5 bases and J 4 bases; nucleotides not matched to a gene: 12. The CDR3, as DNA: TGTGCCACCAGTGCCGGCCAGCGGGGAAGAGGAGAGACCCAGTACTTC. Protein sequence: CATSAGQRGRGETQYF.

The chain recombines TRBV19 with TRBJ1-3, with D unclear. Germline V gives CDR1 LNHDA, CDR2 SQIVND (reference sequence). V was trimmed by 6 bases and J by 4 bases, leaving 7 bases between them. The CDR3 totals 12 residues. The CDR3 region is CASSPPGNTIYF. The DNA for the CDR3 is TGTGCCAGTAGCCCCCCCGGAAACACCATATATTTT.

This chain links TRBV5-6 with TRBJ1-4, with unresolved D. The CDR3 has 12 residues. Per the germline V gene, CDR1 is SGHDT and CDR2 is YYEEEE. Trimming took off 4 bases at V and 13 bases at J, with 14 bases between the two ends. As DNA, the CDR3 is TGTGCCAGCAGCCTCGGGATGTCTAGACTGTTTTTT. Amino acid sequence: CASSLGMSRLFF.

This clone was seen many times. The J gene is TRBJ2-2, the V gene TRBV18; D remains unclear. The germline V and J ends were trimmed by 8 bases and 0 bases, with 16 bases remaining between them. Germline V lookup: CDR1 KGHSH, CDR2 LQKENI. The CDR3 extends over 16 amino acids. DNA of the CDR3: TGTGCCAGCCTCCCTCTCAGGAATTCGAACACCGGGGAGCTGTTTTTT. It codes for CASLPLRNSNTGELFF.

The chain has TRBV4-1 and TRBJ1-2; TRBD1 might be the D (5 bases). Per germline, CDR1 MGHRA and CDR2 YSYEKL. The ends were cut back, 4 bases at V and 8 bases at J, with 20 bases in the middle. The CDR3 sequence is 15 residues long. The CDR3 DNA follows: TGCGCCAGCAGCCTGGGGACGGCGGCCAGGGAGGGCTACACCTTC. It yields the protein CASSLGTAAREGYTF.

This chain uses TRBV7-2 with TRBJ1-3; a weak D match, TRBD1 (5 bases). Germline V CDR1 and CDR2: SGHTA, FQGNSA. V lost 5 bases, J lost 11 bases, and 22 bases lay in between. CDR3 length: 15 amino acids. CDR3: CASSPPGGAGTSIYF. CDR3 DNA sequence: TGTGCCAGCAGCCCCCCCGGTGGGGCCGGAACGTCCATATATTTT. The full variable domain, rest sourced from reference TRBV7-2 and TRBJ1-3, is GAGVSQSPSNKVTEKGKDVELRCDPISGHTALYWYRQSLGQGLEFLIYFQGNSAPDKSGLPSDRFSAERTGGSVSTLTIQRTQQEDSAVYLCASSPPGGAGTSIYFGEGSWLTVV.

This clone has a count of ten or more. This sequence joins TRBV27 and TRBJ1-4; 7 bases map to TRBD1. CDR3 length: 16 amino acids. J gave up 4 bases and V 6 bases, and 11 bases lay outside the gene matches. Looked up from germline, CDR1 is MNHEY and CDR2 is SMNVEV (reference sequence). The CDR3 sequence: CASRRSGGVLNEKLFF. The CDR3 region has the DNA TGTGCCAGCAGGAGATCAGGGGGTGTACTTAATGAAAAACTGTTTTTT.

There are many counts of this clone. The rearrangement uses TRBV5-1 and TRBJ1-5; no clear D. Germline V lookup: CDR1 SGHRS, CDR2 YFSETQ. The CDR3 contains 15 residues. With 2 bases removed from V and 3 bases from J, the gap between germline ends came to 12 bases. The CDR3 nucleotides read TGCGCCAGCAGCTTAATTCCGGGCCCCAATCAGCCCCAGCATTTT. It is translated as CASSLIPGPNQPQHF.

Notes on this clone: This could be a read error, since a much larger clone is one nucleotide away. Other nucleotide sequences in the sample specify the same CDR3. This chain connects TRBV5-5 to TRBJ1-4; unclear D gene. Per germline, CDR1 SGHKS and CDR2 YYEKEE (reference sequence). The CDR3 loop spans 15 amino acids. The CDR3 sequence: CASRLGVGSNEKLFF. In DNA form, the CDR3 reads TGCGCCAGCAGGTTGGGCGTGGGGTCTAATGAAAAACTGTTTTTT. Drawing the rest from reference TRBV5-5 and TRBJ1-4, the complete variable domain is DAGVTQSPTHLIKTRGQQVTLRCSPISGHKSVSWYQQVLGQGPQFIFQYYEKEERGRGNFPDRFSARQFPNYSSELNVNALLLGDSALYLCASRLGVGSNEKLFFGSGTQLSVL.

This clone was seen repeatedly, ten times or more. The chain joins TRBV7-2 to TRBJ1-2, with a tentative D call TRBD1 (5 bases). Trimming removed 8 bases from V and 0 bases from J, with 19 bases in between. The germline gives CDR1 SGHTA, CDR2 FQGNSA. This CDR3 spans 16 amino acids. DNA for the CDR3: TGTGCCAGCTCTCGGGGGTGGAGCCCCTCTAACTATGGCTACACCTTC. Its protein is CASSRGWSPSNYGYTF.

The sample holds one count of this clone. A read error may produce the germline difference seen at one junction end. The rearrangement joins TRBV20-1 to TRBJ1-2; D call uncertain. Germline V gives CDR1 DFQATT, CDR2 SNEGSKA (reference sequence). The CDR3 runs 13 residues. The CDR3 DNA follows: TGCAGTGCTTGTGACATCAAATCGTATGGCTACACCTTT. As protein: CSACDIKSYGYTF.

V gene TRBV15 combines with J gene TRBJ2-2; 14 bases match TRBD2. The ends lost 0 bases at V and 2 bases at J; junction bases unmatched: 11. Germline lookup yields CDR1 LNHNV and CDR2 YYDKDF (reference sequence). This CDR3 has 21 residues. The CDR3 spells CATSRERTGTSGGGNTGELFF. The CDR3, as DNA: TGTGCCACCAGCAGAGAAAGAACCGGGACTAGCGGGGGAGGTAACACCGGGGAGCTGTTTTTT.

In its sample, this clone was seen a few times. V gene TRBV6-1 combines with J gene TRBJ2-2; 8 bases fit TRBD2. This CDR3 has 15 residues. Germline values: CDR1 MNHNS, CDR2 SASEGT. With 5 bases clipped from V and 6 bases from J, the junction kept 8 bases outside the gene matches. The DNA of the CDR3 is TGTGCCAGCAGTCAACCTCCCGGGGGGGCCGGGGAGCTGTTTTTT. Its protein product is CASSQPPGGAGELFF.

This clone was picked up a small number of times. This sequence may be a read error, since a much larger clone differs from it by one base. CDR3 amino acids: CASSLALVRSLMFF. DNA of the CDR3: TGTGCCAGCAGCTTAGCGCTAGTCAGGAGTTTAATGTTCTTC. The chain recombines TRBV11-1 with TRBJ2-1, with D unclear. The CDR3 runs to 14 residues. CDR1 SGHAT and CDR2 FQDESV come from the germline V gene (reference sequence). Trimming stripped 0 bases from V and 15 bases from J, with 18 bases between.

The chain carries TRBV7-9 and TRBJ2-2; D is ambiguous. The CDR3 length is 12 residues. Germline-derived CDR1 and CDR2 are SEHNR and FQNEAQ (reference sequence). V lost 10 bases and J lost 5, with 11 bases in between. The CDR3, as DNA: TGTGCCATCCCCTTGGGGACCGGGGAGCTGTTTTTT. This encodes CAIPLGTGELFF.

This clone was counted ten times or more. The chain links TRBV6-1 to TRBJ2-1; D might be TRBD2 (5 bases). V gave up 6 bases and J gave up 7 bases, with 16 bases separating them. The CDR3 extends over 14 amino acids. Germline CDR1 is MNHNS and CDR2 is SASEGT. This chain's CDR3 is CASRTDTSRNEQFF. Written as DNA, the CDR3 is TGTGCCAGCAGAACCGATACTAGTAGGAATGAGCAGTTCTTC.

This clone was observed at least ten times. J is TRBJ1-5 and V is TRBV11-1; the D gene is possibly TRBD1 (6 bases). The germline CDR1 and CDR2 sequences are SGHAT and FQDESV (reference sequence). V was cut by 1 base and J by 0 bases, with 10 bases left in between. The CDR3 spans 16 residues. The CDR3 sequence is CASSLERGGSNQPQHF. As DNA, the CDR3 is TGTGCCAGCAGCTTAGAACGAGGGGGTAGCAATCAGCCCCAGCATTTT.

This clone was recorded at least ten times. The chain combines TRBV5-1 with TRBJ2-6; 9 nucleotides line up with TRBD1. The trim removed 4 bases at V and 4 bases at J, leaving 6 bases unmatched. Germline V gene lookup returns CDR1 SGHRS and CDR2 YFSETQ. There are 16 residues in the CDR3. The CDR3 spells CASSPDRGSGANVLTF. The CDR3 DNA sequence: TGCGCCAGCAGCCCGGACAGGGGATCCGGGGCCAACGTCCTGACTTTC.

This clone was detected many times. J is TRBJ2-5 and V is TRBV9, with TRBD1 as a possible D gene (6 bases). The V and J ends lost 2 bases and 1 base respectively, with 12 bases between them. Germline V gene data show CDR1 as SGDLS and CDR2 as YYNGEE. This CDR3 contains 15 residues. The CDR3 reads CASSVTGTTQETQYF. The CDR3, as DNA: TGTGCCAGCAGCGTCACCGGGACAACCCAAGAGACCCAGTACTTC.

This clone appeared many times. V and J are TRBV28 and TRBJ1-1; possibly TRBD1 for D (6 bases). CDR1 is MDHEN and CDR2 is SYDVKM in the germline V gene. Trimming removed 6 bases from V and 5 bases from J, with 16 bases in between. CDR3 length equals 14 residues. The CDR3 DNA reads as TGTGCCAGCAGCTCGGGACAAGCGAGAACTGAAGCTTTCTTT. This sequence encodes CASSSGQARTEAFF.